The entry that follows covers one T cell receptor (beta chain) sequence. Assay used: immunoSEQ multiplex PCR; TCRdb lists only in-frame clones, some missing. Of under 80,000 clones in the sample, around 90% were seen once. The sample comes from a study of T cell changes during pregnancy in multiple sclerosis. The clonotype originates from a female donor with multiple sclerosis, enrolled in a pregnancy study. Specimen: peripheral blood, collected in the first trimester of pregnancy.

CDR3 sequence reads: CASSLSFSIASEQYF. The CDR3 nucleotides read TGTGCCAGCAGTTTATCGTTTTCGATAGCAAGTGAGCAGTACTTC. The V call is TRBV27, the J call TRBJ2-7; D gene ambiguous. Germline CDR1 reads MNHEY; CDR2 reads SMNVEV (reference sequence). The CDR3 has 15 amino acids. Trimming cost V 0 bases and J 7 bases, with 16 bases left between them.